These T cell receptor beta chains were read from a single sample in a study of T cells in Graves' hyperthyroidism and ophthalmopathy. TCRdb passed the multiplex PCR reads through MiXCR, listing each CDR3 protein once. Of around 300,000 distinct CDR3 sequences in the sample, approximately 15% are singletons; the top ten hold about a third. Source material: blood. The receptor source for this set is a woman aged 40 to 50 with Graves' ophthalmopathy. Both conserved end residues are part of each CDR3. A D gene is named only where the DNA matches it firmly. Size is stated for part of the rows, as once, few or many counts, or as a class when the clone is expanded.

d_call | j_call | v_call | clone_size | cdr3_aa | cdr3_nt
TRBD1 | TRBJ1-3 | TRBV6-9 | . | CASSYSQGAGDTIYF | TGTGCCAGCAGTTATTCCCAGGGGGCAGGAGACACCATATATTTT
TRBD2 | TRBJ2-1 | TRBV20-1 | many | CSARRLAGESYNEQFF | TGCAGTGCTAGACGGTTAGCGGGAGAGTCCTACAATGAGCAGTTCTTC
. | TRBJ1-4 | TRBV29-1 | . | CSVDRDGRNEKLFF | TGCAGCGTCGACCGGGACGGCCGTAATGAAAAACTGTTTTTT
. | TRBJ2-4 | TRBV20-1 | . | CSAPDREGNIQYF | TGCAGTGCTCCGGACAGGGAGGGAAACATTCAGTACTTC
. | TRBJ2-3 | TRBV2 | many | CASRIIATDTQYF | TGTGCCAGCAGGATCATAGCTACAGATACGCAGTATTTT
TRBD2 | TRBJ2-3 | TRBV28 | many | CASSFSAGGFHTQYF | TGTGCCAGCAGTTTCTCAGCGGGAGGGTTCCATACGCAGTATTTT
. | TRBJ2-1 | TRBV12-3/TRBV12-4 | many | CASSEELPRGQFF | TGTGCCAGCAGTGAGGAGCTCCCCAGGGGGCAGTTCTTC
TRBD1 | TRBJ2-1 | TRBV12-3/TRBV12-4 | many | CASSSISAGQGPYNEQFF | TGTGCCAGTAGTTCCATCTCTGCGGGACAGGGGCCATACAATGAGCAGTTCTTC
. | TRBJ2-5 | TRBV3-1 | few | CASSLTRNLGRTQYF | TGTGCCAGCAGCCTCACGAGGAACCTTGGTCGGACCCAGTACTTC
TRBD2 | TRBJ2-1 | TRBV11-3 | . | CASIPRAMRLAGDTGSYNGQFF | TGTGCCAGCATCCCCCGGGCCATGAGACTAGCGGGAGATACGGGCTCCTACAATGGGCAGTTCTTC
. | TRBJ2-5 | TRBV3-1 | many | CASSQDLKVQETQYF | TGTGCCAGCAGCCAAGATCTGAAGGTACAAGAGACCCAGTACTTC
. | TRBJ1-2 | TRBV24-1 | few | CATSDPTAGGARGYTF | TGTGCCACCAGTGATCCCACCGCGGGGGGGGCGCGCGGCTACACCTTC
. | TRBJ1-2 | TRBV7-8 | many | CASSLYGGYGYTF | TGTGCCAGCAGCTTATATGGGGGCTATGGCTACACCTTC
. | TRBJ1-4 | TRBV12-3/TRBV12-4 | . | CASSPRQLEELFF | TGTGCCAGCAGCCCCCGACAACTAGAAGAACTGTTTTTT
. | TRBJ1-3 | TRBV12-3/TRBV12-4 | many | CASSSRPNSGNTIYF | TGTGCCAGCAGTTCTAGACCCAACTCTGGAAACACCATATATTTT
. | TRBJ2-5 | TRBV5-1 | few | CASSREPSQETQYF | TGCGCCAGCAGTCGCGAACCTAGCCAAGAGACCCAGTACTTC
. | TRBJ1-5 | TRBV20-1 | . | CSAGDTTAQPQHF | TGCAGTGCAGGGGACACCACCGCCCAGCCCCAGCATTTT
. | TRBJ2-1 | TRBV24-1 | many | CATSDNGEWYEQFF | TGTGCCACCAGTGATAATGGAGAATGGTATGAGCAGTTCTTC
. | TRBJ1-2 | TRBV18 | . | CASSPNTGSHGYTF | TGTGCCAGCTCACCCAACACAGGGAGCCATGGCTACACCTTC
. | TRBJ2-2 | TRBV10-3 | few | CATLTDPNTGELFF | TGTGCCACTTTAACGGATCCGAACACCGGGGAGCTGTTTTTT
. | TRBJ2-5 | TRBV13 | many | CASSSLTWQETQYF | TGTGCCAGCAGCTCCCTTACGTGGCAAGAGACCCAGTACTTC
. | TRBJ1-5 | TRBV2 | many | CASSDTRGGNQPQHF | TGTGCCAGCAGTGACACCCGGGGCGGCAATCAGCCCCAGCATTTT
. | TRBJ1-6 | TRBV3-1 | . | CASSQVAGAVHNSPLHF | TGTGCCAGCAGCCAAGTCGCGGGGGCCGTCCATAATTCACCCCTCCACTTT
TRBD1 | TRBJ2-1 | TRBV3-1 | few | CASSQRGQGRGNEQFF | TGTGCCAGCAGCCAACGGGGACAGGGTCGGGGCAATGAGCAGTTCTTC
. | TRBJ1-1 | TRBV10-1 | few | CASSESTGRTEAFF | TGCGCCAGCAGTGAGTCGACGGGGCGAACTGAAGCTTTCTTT
. | TRBJ2-2 | TRBV2 | many | CASSASPGAQDTGELFF | TGTGCCAGCAGCGCTTCACCGGGAGCACAAGACACCGGGGAGCTGTTTTTT
TRBD2 | TRBJ2-7 | TRBV18 | . | CASSPPGTSGAYEQYF | TGTGCCAGCTCACCACCTGGGACTAGCGGAGCCTACGAGCAGTACTTC
TRBD2 | TRBJ2-3 | TRBV27 | many | CASRLGLAGGTLTDTQYF | TGTGCCAGCAGACTGGGACTAGCGGGGGGAACCCTCACAGATACGCAGTATTTT
. | TRBJ1-1 | TRBV20-1 | many | CSTSRTAGKRTEAFF | TGCAGTACTAGTCGTACGGCGGGTAAGCGCACTGAAGCTTTCTTT
. | TRBJ2-7 | TRBV28 | many | CASSATHEQYF | TGTGCCAGCAGTGCGACCCACGAGCAGTACTTC
TRBD2 | TRBJ2-3 | TRBV28 | many | CASSWGGRTDTQYF | TGTGCCAGCAGTTGGGGGGGTCGCACAGATACGCAGTATTTT
TRBD1 | TRBJ1-1 | TRBV28 | many | CASSPWGTGEAFF | TGTGCCAGCAGTCCCTGGGGGACAGGTGAAGCTTTCTTT
. | TRBJ2-5 | TRBV5-1 | . | CASSATRTEETQYF | TGCGCCAGCAGCGCTACTAGAACCGAAGAGACCCAGTACTTC
TRBD1 | TRBJ1-4 | TRBV7-8 | . | CASSLSSDRGDEKLFF | TGTGCCAGCAGCTTATCTTCGGACAGGGGTGATGAAAAACTGTTTTTT
. | TRBJ2-1 | TRBV5-1 | many | CASSVPSNEQFF | TGCGCCAGCAGCGTTCCTTCCAATGAGCAGTTCTTC
. | TRBJ2-7 | TRBV29-1 | few | CSVESLGGVHEQYF | TGCAGCGTAGAAAGCTTAGGCGGTGTCCACGAGCAGTACTTC
TRBD2 | TRBJ2-3 | TRBV27 | many | CASSLSGLAGGMQYF | TGTGCCAGCAGTTTATCTGGACTAGCGGGGGGCATGCAGTATTTT
. | TRBJ1-3 | TRBV12-3/TRBV12-4 | . | CASQHEAGNTIYF | TGTGCCAGCCAACACGAGGCTGGAAACACCATATATTTT
. | TRBJ2-7 | TRBV6-2/TRBV6-3 | few | CASSPNPRTVLSYEQYF | TGTGCCAGCAGCCCCAACCCCCGGACAGTTCTGTCCTACGAGCAGTACTTC
. | TRBJ1-1 | TRBV28 | many | CASSAGPGTPQADTEAFF | TGTGCCAGCAGTGCAGGCCCCGGGACCCCCCAAGCGGACACTGAAGCTTTCTTT
. | TRBJ2-2 | TRBV10-1 | . | CATNDGTNTGELFF | TGCGCCACCAACGACGGGACAAACACCGGGGAGCTGTTTTTT